This is a list of T cell receptor beta chains from one sample in a study of blood T cells in healthy people across ages. TCRdb independently ran MiXCR on the 5' RACE reads; one entry per CDR3 protein. The sample includes 550,000 to 800,000 distinct CDR3 sequences, around 21% seen only once; the top ten take 3.5% to 4%. What was sequenced was blood. The receptors stem from a man between 65 and 85 years old in good health. Each CDR3 is given with its conserved first and last residue. Each record gives: clone size, J gene, D gene, V gene, CDR3 protein, CDR3 DNA. D genes are given only for firm matches. Some rows mark clone size as missing; the rest say once, few, many or name a class of expanded clone.

abundance: .; j_gene: TRBJ2-5; d_gene: TRBD2; v_gene: TRBV12-3/TRBV12-4; CDR3aa: CASSSGRGETQYF; CDR3nt: TGTGCCAGCAGTAGCGGGAGAGGAGAGACCCAGTACTTC
abundance: few; j_gene: TRBJ1-2; d_gene: .; v_gene: TRBV29-1; CDR3aa: CSARENDGYTF; CDR3nt: TGCAGCGCAAGGGAAAACGATGGCTACACCTTC
abundance: few; j_gene: TRBJ2-1; d_gene: TRBD2; v_gene: TRBV5-1; CDR3aa: CASSLGLGGSVSYNEQFF; CDR3nt: TGCGCCAGCAGCCTGGGACTTGGCGGGAGCGTTTCCTACAATGAGCAGTTCTTC
abundance: .; j_gene: TRBJ1-4; d_gene: .; v_gene: TRBV9; CDR3aa: CASSANIGTNEKLFF; CDR3nt: TGTGCCAGCAGCGCGAACATTGGAACTAATGAAAAACTGTTTTTT
abundance: .; j_gene: TRBJ1-2; d_gene: TRBD1; v_gene: TRBV11-2; CDR3aa: CASSLDFTGDGGYTF; CDR3nt: TGTGCCAGCAGCTTAGACTTTACAGGGGATGGTGGCTACACCTTC
abundance: .; j_gene: TRBJ2-7; d_gene: .; v_gene: TRBV4-1; CDR3aa: CASSPEGEVGGYEQYF; CDR3nt: TGCGCCAGCAGCCCGGAGGGGGAGGTTGGTGGCTACGAGCAGTACTTC
abundance: .; j_gene: TRBJ2-1; d_gene: .; v_gene: TRBV11-2; CDR3aa: CASSLDHPVVTSLNEQFF; CDR3nt: TGTGCCAGCAGCTTAGATCATCCTGTCGTCACAAGTTTGAATGAGCAGTTCTTC
abundance: many; j_gene: TRBJ2-3; d_gene: TRBD1; v_gene: TRBV7-9; CDR3aa: CASNGQGHTDTQYF; CDR3nt: TGTGCCAGCAACGGACAGGGTCACACAGATACGCAGTATTTT
abundance: .; j_gene: TRBJ1-4; d_gene: .; v_gene: TRBV5-1; CDR3aa: CASSSGTTDEKLFF; CDR3nt: TGCGCCAGCAGCTCCGGGACAACGGATGAAAAACTGTTTTTT
abundance: .; j_gene: TRBJ2-3; d_gene: .; v_gene: TRBV28; CDR3aa: CASSGQGGDTQYF; CDR3nt: TGTGCCAGCAGCGGGCAGGGTGGAGATACGCAGTATTTT
abundance: .; j_gene: TRBJ1-2; d_gene: .; v_gene: TRBV28; CDR3aa: CASSLLGRAVNYGYTF; CDR3nt: TGTGCCAGCAGTCTATTGGGGCGGGCAGTTAACTATGGCTACACCTTC
abundance: few; j_gene: TRBJ2-1; d_gene: TRBD2; v_gene: TRBV7-7; CDR3aa: CASSPDSGIGVGEQFF; CDR3nt: TGTGCTAGCAGCCCGGATAGCGGGATAGGTGTCGGTGAGCAGTTCTTC
abundance: .; j_gene: TRBJ2-7; d_gene: TRBD1; v_gene: TRBV28; CDR3aa: CASGQGGTYEQYF; CDR3nt: TGTGCCAGCGGACAGGGGGGCACCTACGAGCAGTACTTC
abundance: many; j_gene: TRBJ1-4; d_gene: .; v_gene: TRBV4-1; CDR3aa: CASSLSGAGNEKLFF; CDR3nt: TGCGCCAGCAGCCTCTCCGGCGCAGGAAATGAAAAACTGTTTTTT
abundance: .; j_gene: TRBJ2-2; d_gene: .; v_gene: TRBV3-1; CDR3aa: CASSQVVTSNTGELFF; CDR3nt: TGTGCCAGCAGCCAAGTAGTTACCTCGAACACCGGGGAGCTGTTTTTT
abundance: few; j_gene: TRBJ2-3; d_gene: .; v_gene: TRBV12-3/TRBV12-4; CDR3aa: CASSLRRKAGIGTDTQYF; CDR3nt: TGTGCCAGCAGTTTACGACGCAAGGCAGGGATTGGCACAGATACGCAGTATTTT
abundance: few; j_gene: TRBJ2-7; d_gene: TRBD2; v_gene: TRBV7-8; CDR3aa: CASSSVSSGRKTEQYF; CDR3nt: TGTGCCAGCAGCTCAGTTTCCAGCGGGAGAAAAACCGAGCAGTACTTC
abundance: .; j_gene: TRBJ2-1; d_gene: TRBD2; v_gene: TRBV27; CDR3aa: CASSPLGGRAVSEQFF; CDR3nt: TGCGCCAGCAGTCCCCTTGGGGGGAGGGCCGTTAGTGAGCAGTTCTTC
abundance: few; j_gene: TRBJ2-7; d_gene: .; v_gene: TRBV11-2; CDR3aa: CASSFRNYEQYF; CDR3nt: TGTGCCAGCAGCTTCCGCAACTACGAGCAGTACTTC
abundance: few; j_gene: TRBJ1-2; d_gene: .; v_gene: TRBV5-4; CDR3aa: CASSFRTLGGNGYTF; CDR3nt: TGTGCCAGCAGCTTCCGTACCCTCGGGGGTAATGGCTACACCTTC
abundance: .; j_gene: TRBJ1-2; d_gene: .; v_gene: TRBV7-9; CDR3aa: CASGLGRDYGYTF; CDR3nt: TGTGCCAGCGGCTTAGGGCGGGACTATGGCTACACCTTC
abundance: .; j_gene: TRBJ2-7; d_gene: TRBD1; v_gene: TRBV20-1; CDR3aa: CSAPDRVAEQYF; CDR3nt: TGCAGTGCCCCGGACAGGGTTGCCGAGCAGTACTTC
abundance: .; j_gene: TRBJ2-1; d_gene: TRBD1; v_gene: TRBV6-2/TRBV6-3; CDR3aa: CATFDRDNEQFF; CDR3nt: TGTGCCACCTTTGACAGGGACAATGAGCAGTTCTTC
abundance: few; j_gene: TRBJ2-5; d_gene: .; v_gene: TRBV12-3/TRBV12-4; CDR3aa: CASSLNRAGETQYF; CDR3nt: TGTGCCAGCAGTTTAAACAGGGCTGGAGAGACCCAGTACTTC
abundance: many; j_gene: TRBJ1-5; d_gene: TRBD1; v_gene: TRBV5-1; CDR3aa: CASSPTGGNQPQHF; CDR3nt: TGTGCCAGCAGCCCGACAGGGGGCAATCAGCCCCAGCATTTT
abundance: few; j_gene: TRBJ1-4; d_gene: TRBD1; v_gene: TRBV7-9; CDR3aa: CTSSVLGQGSEKLFF; CDR3nt: TGTACCAGCAGCGTGTTAGGACAGGGGTCCGAAAAACTGTTTTTT